This T cell receptor (beta chain) came from a study of T cells after yellow fever vaccination. Regarding the study as a whole: Clonotypes found in both CD4 and CD8 compartments made up a small share.

This CDR3 has 14 residues. CDR1 and CDR2 (germline): DFQATT, SNEGSKA (reference sequence). Trimming removed 5 bases from V and 0 bases from J; junction bases left unmatched: 3. Researchers made TCR cDNA using 5'RACE template switching, and this step added a universal primer site and UMIs. Each CDR3 protein gets one entry after TCRdb re-called the 5' RACE reads with MiXCR. The repertoire holds about 320,000 distinct CDR3 sequences, with about 10% as singletons. In its sample, this clonotype was seen many times. The target antigen is unknown. This clonotype was obtained from a man between 18 and 29 years old who received the YFV17D yellow fever vaccine. The sequencing used CD4+ T cells sorted from PBMCs, collected 45 days after the yellow fever booster vaccination. V usage is TRBV20-1 and J usage is TRBJ2-2; the match to TRBD2 covers 7 bases. Here the CDR3 reads CSALAETNTGELFF. The DNA of the CDR3 is TGCAGTGCTCTAGCGGAGACGAACACCGGGGAGCTGTTTTTT.